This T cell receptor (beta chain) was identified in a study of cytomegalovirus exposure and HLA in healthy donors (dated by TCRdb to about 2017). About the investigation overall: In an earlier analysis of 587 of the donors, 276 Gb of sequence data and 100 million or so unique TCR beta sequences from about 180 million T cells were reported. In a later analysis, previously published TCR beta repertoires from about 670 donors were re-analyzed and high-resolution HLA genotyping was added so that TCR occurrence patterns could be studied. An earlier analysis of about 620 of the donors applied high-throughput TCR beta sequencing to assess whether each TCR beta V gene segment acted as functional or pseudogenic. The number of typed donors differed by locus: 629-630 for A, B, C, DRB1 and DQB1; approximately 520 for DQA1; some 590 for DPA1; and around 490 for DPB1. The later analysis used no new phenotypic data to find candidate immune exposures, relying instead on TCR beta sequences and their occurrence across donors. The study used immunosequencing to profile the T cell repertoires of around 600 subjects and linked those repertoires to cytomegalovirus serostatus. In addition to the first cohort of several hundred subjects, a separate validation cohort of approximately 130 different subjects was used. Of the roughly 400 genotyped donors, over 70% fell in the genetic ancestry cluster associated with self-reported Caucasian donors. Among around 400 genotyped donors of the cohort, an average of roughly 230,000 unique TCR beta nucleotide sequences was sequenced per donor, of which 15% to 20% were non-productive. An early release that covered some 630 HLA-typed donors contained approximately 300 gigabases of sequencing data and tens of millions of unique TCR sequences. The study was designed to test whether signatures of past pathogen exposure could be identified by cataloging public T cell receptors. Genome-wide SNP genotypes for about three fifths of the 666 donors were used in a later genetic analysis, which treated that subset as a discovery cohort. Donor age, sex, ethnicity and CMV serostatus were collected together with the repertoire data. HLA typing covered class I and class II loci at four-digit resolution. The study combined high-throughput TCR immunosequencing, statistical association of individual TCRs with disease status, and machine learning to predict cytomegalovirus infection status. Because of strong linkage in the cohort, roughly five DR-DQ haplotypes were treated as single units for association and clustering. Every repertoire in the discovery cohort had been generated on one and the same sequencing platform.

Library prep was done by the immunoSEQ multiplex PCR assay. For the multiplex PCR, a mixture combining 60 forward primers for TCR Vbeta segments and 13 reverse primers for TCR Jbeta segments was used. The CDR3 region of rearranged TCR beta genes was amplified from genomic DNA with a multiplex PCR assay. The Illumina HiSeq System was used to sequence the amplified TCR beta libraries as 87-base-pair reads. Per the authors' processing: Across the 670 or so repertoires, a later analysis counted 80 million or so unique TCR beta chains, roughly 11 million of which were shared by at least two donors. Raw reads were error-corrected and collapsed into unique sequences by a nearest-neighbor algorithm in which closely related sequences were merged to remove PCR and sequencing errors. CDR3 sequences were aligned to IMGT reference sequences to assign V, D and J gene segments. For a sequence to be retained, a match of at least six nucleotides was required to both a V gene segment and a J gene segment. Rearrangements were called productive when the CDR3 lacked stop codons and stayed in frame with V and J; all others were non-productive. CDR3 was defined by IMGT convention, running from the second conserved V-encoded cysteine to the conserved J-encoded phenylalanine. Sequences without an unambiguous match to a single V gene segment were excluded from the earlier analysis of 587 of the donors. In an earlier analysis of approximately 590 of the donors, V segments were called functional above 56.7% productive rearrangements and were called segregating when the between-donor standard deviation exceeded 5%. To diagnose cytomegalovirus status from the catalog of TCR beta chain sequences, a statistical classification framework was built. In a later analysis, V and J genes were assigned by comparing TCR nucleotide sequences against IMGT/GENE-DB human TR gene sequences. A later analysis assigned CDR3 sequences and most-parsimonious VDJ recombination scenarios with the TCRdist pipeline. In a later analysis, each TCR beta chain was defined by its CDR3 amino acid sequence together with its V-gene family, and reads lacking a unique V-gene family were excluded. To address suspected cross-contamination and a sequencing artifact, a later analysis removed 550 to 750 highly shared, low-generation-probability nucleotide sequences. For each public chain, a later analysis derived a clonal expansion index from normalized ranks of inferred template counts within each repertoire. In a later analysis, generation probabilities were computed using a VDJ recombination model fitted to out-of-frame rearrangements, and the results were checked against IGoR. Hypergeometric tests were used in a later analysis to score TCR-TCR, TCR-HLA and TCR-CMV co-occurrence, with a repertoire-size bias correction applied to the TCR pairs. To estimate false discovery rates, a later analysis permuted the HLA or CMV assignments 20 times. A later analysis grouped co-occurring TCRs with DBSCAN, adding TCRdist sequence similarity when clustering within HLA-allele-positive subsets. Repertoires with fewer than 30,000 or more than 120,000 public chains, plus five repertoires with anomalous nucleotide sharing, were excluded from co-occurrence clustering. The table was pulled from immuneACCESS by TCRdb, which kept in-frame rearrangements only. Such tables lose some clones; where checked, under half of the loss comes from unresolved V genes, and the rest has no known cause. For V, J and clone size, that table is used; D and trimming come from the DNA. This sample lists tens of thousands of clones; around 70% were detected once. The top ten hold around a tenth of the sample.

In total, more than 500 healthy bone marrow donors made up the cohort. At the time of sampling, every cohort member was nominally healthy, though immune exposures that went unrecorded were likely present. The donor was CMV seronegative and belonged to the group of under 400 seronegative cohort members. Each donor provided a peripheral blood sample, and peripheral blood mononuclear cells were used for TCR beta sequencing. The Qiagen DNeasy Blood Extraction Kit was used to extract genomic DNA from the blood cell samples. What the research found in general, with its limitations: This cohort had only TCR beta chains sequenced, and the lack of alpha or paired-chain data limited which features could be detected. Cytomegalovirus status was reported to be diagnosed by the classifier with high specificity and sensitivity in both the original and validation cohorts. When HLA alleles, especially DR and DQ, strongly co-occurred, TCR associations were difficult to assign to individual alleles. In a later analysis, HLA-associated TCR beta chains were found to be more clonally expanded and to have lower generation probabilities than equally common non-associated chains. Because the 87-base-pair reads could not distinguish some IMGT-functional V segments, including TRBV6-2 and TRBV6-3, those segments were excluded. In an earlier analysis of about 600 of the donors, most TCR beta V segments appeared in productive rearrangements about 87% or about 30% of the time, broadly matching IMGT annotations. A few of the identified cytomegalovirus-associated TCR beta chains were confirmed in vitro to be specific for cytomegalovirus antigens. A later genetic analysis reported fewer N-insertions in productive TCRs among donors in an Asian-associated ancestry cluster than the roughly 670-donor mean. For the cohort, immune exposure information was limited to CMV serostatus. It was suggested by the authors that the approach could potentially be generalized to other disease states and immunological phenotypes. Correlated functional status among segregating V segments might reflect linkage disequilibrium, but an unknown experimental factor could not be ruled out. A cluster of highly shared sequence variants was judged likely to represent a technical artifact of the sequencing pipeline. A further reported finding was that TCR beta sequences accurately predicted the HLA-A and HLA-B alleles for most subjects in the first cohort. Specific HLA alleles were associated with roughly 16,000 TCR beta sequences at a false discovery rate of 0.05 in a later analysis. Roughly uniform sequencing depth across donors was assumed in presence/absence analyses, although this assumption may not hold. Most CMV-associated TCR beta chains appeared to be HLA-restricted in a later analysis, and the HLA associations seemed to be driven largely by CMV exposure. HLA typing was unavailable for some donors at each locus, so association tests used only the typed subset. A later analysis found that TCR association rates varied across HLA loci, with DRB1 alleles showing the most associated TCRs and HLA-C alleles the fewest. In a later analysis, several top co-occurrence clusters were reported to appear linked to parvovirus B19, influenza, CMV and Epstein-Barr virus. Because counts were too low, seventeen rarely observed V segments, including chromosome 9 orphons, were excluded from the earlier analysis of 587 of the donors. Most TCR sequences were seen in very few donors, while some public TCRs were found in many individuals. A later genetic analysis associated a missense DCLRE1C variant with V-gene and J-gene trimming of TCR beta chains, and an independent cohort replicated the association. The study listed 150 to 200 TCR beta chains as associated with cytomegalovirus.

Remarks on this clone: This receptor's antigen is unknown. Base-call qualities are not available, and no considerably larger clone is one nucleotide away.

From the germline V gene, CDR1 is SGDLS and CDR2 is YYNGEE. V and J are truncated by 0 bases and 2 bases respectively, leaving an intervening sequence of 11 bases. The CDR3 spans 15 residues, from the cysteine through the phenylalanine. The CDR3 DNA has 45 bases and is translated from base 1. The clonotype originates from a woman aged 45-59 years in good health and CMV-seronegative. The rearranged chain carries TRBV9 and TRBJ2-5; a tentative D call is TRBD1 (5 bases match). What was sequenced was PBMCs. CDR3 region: CASSVGTSKQETQYF. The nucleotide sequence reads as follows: TGTGCCAGCAGCGTAGGGACATCTAAACAAGAGACCCAGTACTTC.